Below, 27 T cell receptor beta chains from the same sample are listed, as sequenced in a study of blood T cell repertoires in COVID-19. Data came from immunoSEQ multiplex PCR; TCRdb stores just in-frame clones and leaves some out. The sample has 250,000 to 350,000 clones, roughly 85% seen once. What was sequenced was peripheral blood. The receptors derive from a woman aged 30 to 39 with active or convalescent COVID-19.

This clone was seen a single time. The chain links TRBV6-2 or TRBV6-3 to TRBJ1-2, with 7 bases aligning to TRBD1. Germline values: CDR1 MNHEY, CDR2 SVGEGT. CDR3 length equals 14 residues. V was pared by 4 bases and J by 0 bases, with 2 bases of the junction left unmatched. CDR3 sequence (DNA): TGTGCCAGCAGTTTGAGGGGGCCTAACTATGGCTACACCTTC. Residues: CASSLRGPNYGYTF.

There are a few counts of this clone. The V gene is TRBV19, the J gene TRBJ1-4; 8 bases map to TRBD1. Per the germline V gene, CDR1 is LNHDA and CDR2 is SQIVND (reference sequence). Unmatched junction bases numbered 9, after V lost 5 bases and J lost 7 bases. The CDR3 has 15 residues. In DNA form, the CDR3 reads TGTGCCAGTAGTGTGCTCGGGACAGGACTTGAAAAACTGTTTTTT. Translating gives CASSVLGTGLEKLFF.

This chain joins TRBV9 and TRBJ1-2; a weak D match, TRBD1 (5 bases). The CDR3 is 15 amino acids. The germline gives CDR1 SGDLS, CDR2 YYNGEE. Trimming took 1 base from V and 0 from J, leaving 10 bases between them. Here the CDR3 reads CASSVRAGTNYGYTF. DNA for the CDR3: TGTGCCAGCAGCGTAAGGGCAGGGACTAACTATGGCTACACCTTC. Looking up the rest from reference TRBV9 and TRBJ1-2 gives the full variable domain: DSGVTQTPKHLITATGQRVTLRCSPRSGDLSVYWYQQSLDQGLQFLIQYYNGEERAKGNILERFSAQQFPDLHSELNLSSLELGDSALYFCASSVRAGTNYGYTFGSGTRLTVV.

The CDR3 protein is CASSQASWRQGNYGYTF. CDR3 nucleotide sequence: TGCGCCAGCAGCCAAGCGTCCTGGAGACAGGGTAACTATGGCTACACCTTC. The chain combines TRBV4-3 with TRBJ1-2; 7 nucleotides match TRBD1. J was trimmed by 1 base and V by 1 base; bases with no gene match: 9. The CDR3 loop spans 17 amino acids. Germline CDR1 LGHNA, CDR2 YSLEER.

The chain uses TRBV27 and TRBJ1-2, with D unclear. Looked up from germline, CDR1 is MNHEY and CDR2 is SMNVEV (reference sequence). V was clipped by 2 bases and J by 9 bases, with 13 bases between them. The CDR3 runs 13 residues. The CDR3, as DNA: TGTGCCAGCAGTTTAGGCAGCCGCGACAGCTACACCTTC. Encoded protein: CASSLGSRDSYTF.

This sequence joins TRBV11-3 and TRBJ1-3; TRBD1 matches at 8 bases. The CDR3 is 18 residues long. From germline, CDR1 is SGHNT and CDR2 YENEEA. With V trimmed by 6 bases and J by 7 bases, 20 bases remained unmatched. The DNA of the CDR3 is TGTGCCAGCAGTCAGGGGGCCAACCGGGACGGAGTGTGTAACACCATATATTTT. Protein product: CASSQGANRDGVCNTIYF.

The CDR3 is CASPGRGGDYEQYF. CDR3 coding DNA: TGTGCCAGCCCGGGGAGGGGGGGCGACTACGAGCAGTACTTC. The rearrangement uses TRBV6-9 and TRBJ2-7, with D possibly being TRBD2 (7 bases). Germline-derived CDR1 and CDR2 are MNHGY and SVAAGI. CDR3 length: 14 residues. Trimming shortened V by 8 bases and J by 3 bases, and 17 bases separated the two germline ends.

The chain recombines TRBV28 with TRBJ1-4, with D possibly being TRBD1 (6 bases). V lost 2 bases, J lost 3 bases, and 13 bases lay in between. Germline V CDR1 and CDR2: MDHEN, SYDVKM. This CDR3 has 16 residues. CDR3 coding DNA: TGTGCCAGCAGTTTACGCGGGGGCAGGTCTAATGAAAAACTGTTTTTT. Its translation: CASSLRGGRSNEKLFF.

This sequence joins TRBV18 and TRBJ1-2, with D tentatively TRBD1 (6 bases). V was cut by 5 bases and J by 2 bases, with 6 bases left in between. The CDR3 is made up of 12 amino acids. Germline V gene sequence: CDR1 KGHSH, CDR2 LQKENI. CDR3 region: CASSDRNYGYTF. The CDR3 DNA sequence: TGTGCCAGCTCAGACAGGAACTATGGCTACACCTTC.

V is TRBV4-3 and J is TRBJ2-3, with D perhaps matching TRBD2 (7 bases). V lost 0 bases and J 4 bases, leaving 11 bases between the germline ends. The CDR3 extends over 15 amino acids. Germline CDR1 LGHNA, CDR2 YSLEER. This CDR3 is CASSQDRGGADTQYF. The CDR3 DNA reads TGCGCCAGCAGCCAAGATAGGGGGGGGGCAGATACGCAGTATTTT.

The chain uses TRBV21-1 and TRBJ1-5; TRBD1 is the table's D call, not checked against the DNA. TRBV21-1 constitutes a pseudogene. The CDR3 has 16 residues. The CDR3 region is CASSKGQGKSNQPQHF. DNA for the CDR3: TGTGCCAGCAGCAAAGGCCAGGGAAAGAGCAATCAGCCCCAGCATTTT.

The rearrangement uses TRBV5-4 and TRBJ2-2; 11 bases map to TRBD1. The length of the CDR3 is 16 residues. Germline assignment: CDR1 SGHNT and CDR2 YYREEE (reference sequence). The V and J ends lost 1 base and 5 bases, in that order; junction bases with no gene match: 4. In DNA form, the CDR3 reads TGTGCCAGCAGCTTGAGGACAGGGGGCACGACCGGGGAGCTGTTTTTT. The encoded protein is CASSLRTGGTTGELFF.

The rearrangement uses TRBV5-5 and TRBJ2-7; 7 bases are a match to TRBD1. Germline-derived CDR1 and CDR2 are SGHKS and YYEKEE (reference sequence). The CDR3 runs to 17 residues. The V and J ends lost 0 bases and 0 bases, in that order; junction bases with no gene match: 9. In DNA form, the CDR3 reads TGTGCCAGCAGCTTGGAGAGTTGGGGACAGAGCTCCTACGAGCAGTACTTC. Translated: CASSLESWGQSSYEQYF.

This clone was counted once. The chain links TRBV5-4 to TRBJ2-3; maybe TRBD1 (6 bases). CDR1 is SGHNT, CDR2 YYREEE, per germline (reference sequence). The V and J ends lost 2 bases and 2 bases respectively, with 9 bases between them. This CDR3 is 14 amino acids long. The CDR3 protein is CASSFDRYTDTQYF. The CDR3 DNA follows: TGTGCCAGCAGCTTTGACAGGTACACAGATACGCAGTATTTT.

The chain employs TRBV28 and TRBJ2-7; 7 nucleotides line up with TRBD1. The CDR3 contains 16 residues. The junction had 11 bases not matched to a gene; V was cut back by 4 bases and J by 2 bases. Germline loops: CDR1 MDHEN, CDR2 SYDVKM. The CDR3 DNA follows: TGTGCCAGCAGTTCCCTAGACAGGGTTTTACCCTACGAGCAGTACTTC. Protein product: CASSSLDRVLPYEQYF.

The CDR3 coding sequence is TGTGCCAGCAGCTTTTACAGGGTAGACGAAAAACTGTTTTTT. This encodes CASSFYRVDEKLFF. The genes are TRBV5-6 and TRBJ1-4, with D perhaps matching TRBD1 (6 bases). The CDR3 totals 14 residues. The germline V gene encodes CDR1 SGHDT and CDR2 YYEEEE. V lost 2 bases, J lost 8 bases, and 13 bases lay in between.

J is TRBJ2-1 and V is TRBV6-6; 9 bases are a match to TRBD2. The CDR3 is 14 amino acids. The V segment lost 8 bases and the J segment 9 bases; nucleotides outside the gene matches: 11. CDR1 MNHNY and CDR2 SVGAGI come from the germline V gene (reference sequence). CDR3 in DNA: TGTGCCAGCTCTTTTAGCGGGGGTAGCAGTGAGCAGTTCTTC. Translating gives CASSFSGGSSEQFF.

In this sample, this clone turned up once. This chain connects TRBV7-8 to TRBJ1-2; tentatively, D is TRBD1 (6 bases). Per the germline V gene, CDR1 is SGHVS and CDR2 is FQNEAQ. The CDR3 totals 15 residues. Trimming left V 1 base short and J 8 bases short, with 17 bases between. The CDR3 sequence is CASSLGLRTTGGYTF. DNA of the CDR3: TGTGCCAGCAGCTTAGGGTTGCGGACGACAGGAGGCTACACCTTC.

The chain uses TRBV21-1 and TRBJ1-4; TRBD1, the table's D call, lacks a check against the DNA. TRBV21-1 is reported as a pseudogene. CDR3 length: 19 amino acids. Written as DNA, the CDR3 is TGTGCCAGCAGCACCTGGGCTTCGGGACAGGGGGCCAAGGGGGAAAAACTGTTTTTT. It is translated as CASSTWASGQGAKGEKLFF.

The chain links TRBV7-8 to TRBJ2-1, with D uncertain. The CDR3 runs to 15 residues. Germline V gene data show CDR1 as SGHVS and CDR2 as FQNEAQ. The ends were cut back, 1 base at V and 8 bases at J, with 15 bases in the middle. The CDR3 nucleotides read TGTGCCAGCAGCTTAGAGACGGGTGTTCTCGATGAGCAGTTCTTC. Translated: CASSLETGVLDEQFF.

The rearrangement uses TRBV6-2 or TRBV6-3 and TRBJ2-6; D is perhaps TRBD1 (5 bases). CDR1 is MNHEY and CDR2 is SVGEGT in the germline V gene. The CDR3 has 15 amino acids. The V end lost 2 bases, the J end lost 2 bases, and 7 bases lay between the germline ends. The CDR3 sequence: CASSYRRAGANVLTF. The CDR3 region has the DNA TGTGCCAGCAGTTACCGCAGGGCTGGGGCCAACGTCCTGACTTTC.

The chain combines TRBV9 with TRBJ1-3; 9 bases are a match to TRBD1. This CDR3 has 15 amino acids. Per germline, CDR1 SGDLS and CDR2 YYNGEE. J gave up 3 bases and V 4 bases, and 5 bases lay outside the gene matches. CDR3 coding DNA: TGTGCCAGCAGCCTTGGGGACAGGGTTGGAAACACCATATATTTT. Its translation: CASSLGDRVGNTIYF. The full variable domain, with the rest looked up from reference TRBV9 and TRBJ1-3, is DSGVTQTPKHLITATGQRVTLRCSPRSGDLSVYWYQQSLDQGLQFLIQYYNGEERAKGNILERFSAQQFPDLHSELNLSSLELGDSALYFCASSLGDRVGNTIYFGEGSWLTVV.

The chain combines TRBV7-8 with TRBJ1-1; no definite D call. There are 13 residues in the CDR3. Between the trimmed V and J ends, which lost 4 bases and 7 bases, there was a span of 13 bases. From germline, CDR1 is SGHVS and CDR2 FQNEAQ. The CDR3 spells CASSSLRGSEAFF. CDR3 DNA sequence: TGTGCCAGCAGCTCGCTGAGAGGGAGTGAAGCTTTCTTT.

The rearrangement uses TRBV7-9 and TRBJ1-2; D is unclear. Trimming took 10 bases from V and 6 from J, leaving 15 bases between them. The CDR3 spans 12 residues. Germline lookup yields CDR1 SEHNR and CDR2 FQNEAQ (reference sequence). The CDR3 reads CATPRGRHGYTF. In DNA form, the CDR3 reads TGTGCCACCCCGAGAGGGAGGCATGGCTACACCTTC. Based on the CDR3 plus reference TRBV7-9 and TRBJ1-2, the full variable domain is DTGVSQNPRHKITKRGQNVTFRCDPISEHNRLYWYRQTLGQGPEFLTYFQNEAQLEKSRLLSDRFSAERPKGSFSTLEIQRTEQGDSAMYLCATPRGRHGYTFGSGTRLTVV.

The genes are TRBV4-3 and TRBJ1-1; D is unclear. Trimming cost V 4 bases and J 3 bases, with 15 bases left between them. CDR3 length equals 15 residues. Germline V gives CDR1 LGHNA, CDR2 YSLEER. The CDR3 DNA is TGCGCCAGCAGCCCCGGGGAATCTAGAGACACTGAAGCTTTCTTT. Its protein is CASSPGESRDTEAFF.

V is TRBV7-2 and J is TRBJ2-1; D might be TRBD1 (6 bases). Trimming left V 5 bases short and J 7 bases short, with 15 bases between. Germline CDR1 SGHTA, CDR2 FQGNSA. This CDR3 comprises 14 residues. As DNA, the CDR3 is TGTGCCAGCAGCCGGATCGAACAGGGAAATGAGCAGTTCTTC. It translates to CASSRIEQGNEQFF.

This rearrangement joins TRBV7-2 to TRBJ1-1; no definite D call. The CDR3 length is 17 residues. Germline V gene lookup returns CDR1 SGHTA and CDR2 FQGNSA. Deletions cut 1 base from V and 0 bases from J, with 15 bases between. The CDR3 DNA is TGTGCCAGCAGCTTAGAGATTAGCAGATGGGTGAACACTGAAGCTTTCTTT. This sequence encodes CASSLEISRWVNTEAFF.